This entry is about one TCR beta chain. This clonotype appeared a few times. The specificity of this receptor is unknown. One base away there is no much larger clone; base qualities are not given. CDR1 and CDR2, per the germline V gene, are MDHEN and SYDVKM. The CDR3 contains 13 residues, cysteine and phenylalanine counted. Only the CDR3 DNA stays, 39 bases, in frame from base 1. Between the V and J ends, shortened by 1 base and 5 bases respectively, the junction contains 8 bases. TCR cDNA was made using 5'RACE template switching, a step that added a universal primer site and unique molecular identifiers. Priming of cDNA synthesis was performed from both the TCR alpha and TCR beta constant segments. Two PCR steps were used to amplify libraries, with sample barcodes and sequencing adapters being added in the second step. Sequencing of libraries was done on Illumina HiSeq 2500 (2x100 bp) or NovaSeq (2x150 bp). Concerning the study's data processing: MIGEC handled demultiplexing of reads and collapsing into UMI consensus sequences, while MiXCR performed V(D)J alignment. Vaccine-responding clonotypes were defined with edgeR using replicate PBMC samples, requiring FDR below 0.01 and a log2 fold change above 5 up to day 15. Each bulk clonotype received a CD4 or CD8 identity based on whether the sequenced CD4 or CD8 repertoire contained that clonotype at higher abundance. Through fastp at Q25 and MiXCR, TCRdb rebuilt clones from the public reads, retaining in-frame beta chains. Rows with one shared CDR3 protein collapse into an entry with the most common genes and DNA. TCRdb, not the original authors, processed these V and J calls. The sample table contains hundreds of thousands of distinct CDR3 sequences; only one count was recorded for 21% of them. The biggest ten clones account for about a sixth of the sample.

What this sample's treatment or condition label stands for: live attenuated yellow fever vaccine strain. Two biological replicates of bulk PBMCs were collected at each blood-draw timepoint. PBMCs were isolated from peripheral blood using a standard Ficoll-Paque protocol. TriZol was used to extract RNA from bulk PBMCs, CD4 and CD8 fractions, and dextramer-positive and dextramer-negative fractions. These data come from a study of T cells after yellow fever vaccination (dated by TCRdb to about 2019). About the study as a whole: The SMART-Seq v4 Ultra Low Input RNA kit was used to prepare libraries from fractions with low cell numbers. Bulk TCR alpha and beta repertoires were sequenced longitudinally to track T-cell clones before and after primary and booster YFV17D yellow fever vaccination. Two healthy male donors, one aged 18 to 30 and one aged 30 to 40 years, were included in the cohort. Blood samples were taken at several timepoints before and after primary and secondary immunization, and bulk PBMC replicates and cell subsets were isolated.

Study-level results and caveats: A small share of clonotypes was detected in both CD4 and CD8 compartments, with the overlap likely arising from convergent recombination. After the booster, most clones that had expanded after primary vaccination were detected again (around 97% of CD4 and around nine tenths of CD8), suggesting broad maintenance of memory. The secondary T-cell response was weaker than the primary response but faster, peaking on day 5 instead of day 15. Because the study included only two donors, the extent to which the findings can be generalized is limited. Because abundant contaminating clonotypes from the bulk population could be contained in FACS-sorted repertoires, computational filtering was required.

Sequences were derived from PBMCs, sampled 20 to 25 days after the first yellow fever vaccination. The receptor was derived from a man between 18 and 35 years old who received the YFV17D yellow fever vaccine. Rearrangement joined TRBV28 to TRBJ2-5; the D gene cannot be resolved reliably. The CDR3 protein: CASSLFSSETQYF. The nucleotides are TGTGCCAGCAGTTTATTCAGTTCGGAGACCCAGTACTTC.